The following is a T cell receptor beta chain sequence with its context. This sample was taken from a study of blood T cell repertoires in COVID-19. The protocol was immunoSEQ multiplex PCR, while the TCRdb copy is restricted to in-frame clones and leaves out a portion. In the table there are a few hundred thousand clones, around nine tenths of which are singletons. Enrollees, roughly 18 to 95 years old, lived in some 24 US areas. Participants were placed into cohorts based on the clinical history they reported. Two negative PCRs, clearance, or symptom resolution were required of recovered Cohort 3 donors. The CDR3 runs to 16 residues. The germline gives CDR1 SGHDT, CDR2 YYEEEE. J was trimmed by 2 bases and V by 4 bases; bases with no gene match: 5.

The source material was PBMCs or T cells enriched from blood (not recorded which). The chain recombines TRBV5-6 with TRBJ2-5, with 13 bases matching TRBD2. The receptor was isolated from a woman in her twenties or thirties who had recovered from COVID-19. Written as DNA, the CDR3 is TGTGCCAGCAGCCAGACTAGCGGGAGGATACAAGAGACCCAGTACTTC. This encodes CASSQTSGRIQETQYF.